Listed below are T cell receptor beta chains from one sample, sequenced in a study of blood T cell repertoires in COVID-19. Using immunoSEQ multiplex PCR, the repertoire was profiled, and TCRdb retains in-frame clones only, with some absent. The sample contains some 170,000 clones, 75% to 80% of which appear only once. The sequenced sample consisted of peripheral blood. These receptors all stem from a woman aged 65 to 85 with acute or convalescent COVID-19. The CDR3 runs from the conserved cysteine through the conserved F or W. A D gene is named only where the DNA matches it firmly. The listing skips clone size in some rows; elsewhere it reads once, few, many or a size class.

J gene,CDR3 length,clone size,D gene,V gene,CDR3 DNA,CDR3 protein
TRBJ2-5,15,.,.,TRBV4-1,TGCGCCAGCAGCCAGACGGGACTTTATTTAGAGACCCAGTACTTC,CASSQTGLYLETQYF
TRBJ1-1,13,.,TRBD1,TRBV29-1,TGCAGCGTTGAGAGACAGGGATTTACTGAAGCTTTCTTT,CSVERQGFTEAFF
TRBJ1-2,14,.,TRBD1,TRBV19,TGTGCCAGTAGTCCCGGGACAGCTGGATGGGGCTACACCTTC,CASSPGTAGWGYTF
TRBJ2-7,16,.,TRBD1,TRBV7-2,TGTGCCAGCAGCCCGAGGACAGGGTTGATTCCCTACGAGCAGTACTTC,CASSPRTGLIPYEQYF
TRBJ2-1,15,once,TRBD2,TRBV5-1,TGCGCCAGCAGCATTAGCGGGGGGACCTACAATGAGCAGTTCTTC,CASSISGGTYNEQFF
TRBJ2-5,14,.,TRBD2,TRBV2,TGTGCCAGCAGGAGCGGGAGGTCCCAGGAGACCCAGTACTTC,CASRSGRSQETQYF
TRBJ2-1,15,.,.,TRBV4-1,TGCGCCAGCAGCCAAGTCCTGACTAAGAACAATGAGCAGTTCTTC,CASSQVLTKNNEQFF
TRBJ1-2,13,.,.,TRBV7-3,TGTGCCAGCGGGGGGGCGGGGGCCGGGGGCTACACCTTC,CASGGAGAGGYTF
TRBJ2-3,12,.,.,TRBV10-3,TGTGCCACTTCCCGACAGGCAGATACGCAGTATTTT,CATSRQADTQYF
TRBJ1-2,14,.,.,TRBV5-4,TGTGCCAGCAGCTTAGTCAAGCCACCCTATGGCTACACCTTC,CASSLVKPPYGYTF
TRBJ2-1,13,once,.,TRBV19,TGTGCCAGTACGTCCGGGAAATACAATGAGCAGTTCTTC,CASTSGKYNEQFF
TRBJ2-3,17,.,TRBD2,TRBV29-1,TGCAGCGCACTAGGGACTAGCGGGAGGGGAGGCACAGATACGCAGTATTTT,CSALGTSGRGGTDTQYF
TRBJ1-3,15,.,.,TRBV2,TGTGCCAGCAGCTCAGACAGGTTCTTAAGAAACACCATATATTTT,CASSSDRFLRNTIYF
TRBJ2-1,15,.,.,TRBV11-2,TGTGCCAGCAGCCAAACAGGGACGCCATACAATGAGCAGTTCTTC,CASSQTGTPYNEQFF
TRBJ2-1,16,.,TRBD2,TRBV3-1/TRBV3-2,TGTGCCAGCAGCCAGCGGGGGAGATGGGCCTTCAATGAGCAGTTCTTC,CASSQRGRWAFNEQFF
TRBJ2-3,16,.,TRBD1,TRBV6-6,TGTGCCAGCAGTATTGAACAGGGGTTTGACACAGATACGCAGTATTTT,CASSIEQGFDTDTQYF
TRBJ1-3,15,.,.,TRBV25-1,TGTGCCAGCAGTGATTCACAGGGAGTGGGAAACACCATATATTTT,CASSDSQGVGNTIYF
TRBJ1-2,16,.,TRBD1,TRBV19,TGTGCCAGTAGTTCTCGGGGGACAGGGAAGGTCTATGGCTACACCTTC,CASSSRGTGKVYGYTF
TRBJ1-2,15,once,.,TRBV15,TGTGCCACCAGCAGAGATCGCACGGGGAACTATGGCTACACCTTC,CATSRDRTGNYGYTF
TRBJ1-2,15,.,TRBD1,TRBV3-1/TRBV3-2,TGTGCCAGCAGCCAAGAACAGGGGGGGTCTTATGGCTACACCTTC,CASSQEQGGSYGYTF
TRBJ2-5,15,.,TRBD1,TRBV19,TGTGCCAGTAGTACACTACCAGGACAGGGGGAGACCCAGTACTTC,CASSTLPGQGETQYF
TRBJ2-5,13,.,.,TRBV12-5,TGTGCTAGTGGTTTGCCACAGACGGAGACCCAGTACTTC,CASGLPQTETQYF
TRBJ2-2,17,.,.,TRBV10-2,TGCGCCAGCAGTGAGTCGCACCCGGGGTTACTGTCCGGGGAGCTGTTTTTT,CASSESHPGLLSGELFF
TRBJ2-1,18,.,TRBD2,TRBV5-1,TGCGCCAGCAGCTTGAGGCTAGCGGGAGTTGGCTCCTACAATGAGCAGTTCTTC,CASSLRLAGVGSYNEQFF
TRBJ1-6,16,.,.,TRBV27,TGTGCCAGCAACAAAGACAGGAGCTCCTATAATTCACCCCTCCACTTT,CASNKDRSSYNSPLHF
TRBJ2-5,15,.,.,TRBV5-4,TGTGCCAGCAGCACTAATACAGGGTTTAGAGAGACCCAGTACTTC,CASSTNTGFRETQYF
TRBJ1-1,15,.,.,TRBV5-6,TGTGCCAGCAGCTTGGGGCGGAGGGGGAACACTGAAGCTTTCTTT,CASSLGRRGNTEAFF
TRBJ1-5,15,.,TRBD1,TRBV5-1,TGCGCCAGCAGCTTGGGACAGGGGTACGATCAGCCCCAGCATTTT,CASSLGQGYDQPQHF
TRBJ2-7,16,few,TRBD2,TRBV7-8,TGTGCCAGCAGCCCGAGGCCAGCGGGGAGCTCCTACGAGCAGTACTTC,CASSPRPAGSSYEQYF
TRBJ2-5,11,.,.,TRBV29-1,TGCAGCTCAGAAAAGGGGGAGACCCAGTACTTC,CSSEKGETQYF
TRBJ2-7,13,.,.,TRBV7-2,TGTGCCAGCAGCTTAATGAGGTTCTACGAGCAGTACTTC,CASSLMRFYEQYF
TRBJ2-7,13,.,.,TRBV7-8,TGTGCCAGCAGCAAGAAGCAGGGTTTGGAGCAGTACTTC,CASSKKQGLEQYF
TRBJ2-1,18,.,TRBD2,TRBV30,TGTGCCTGGAGACTAGGACTAGCGGGAGGGCAGTTGGGGAATGAGCAGTTCTTC,CAWRLGLAGGQLGNEQFF
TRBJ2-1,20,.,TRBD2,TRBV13,TGTGCCAGCAGCTGGGGGGGTCGGAGGCTTTCCGCCATCTCCTACAATGAGCAGTTCTTC,CASSWGGRRLSAISYNEQFF
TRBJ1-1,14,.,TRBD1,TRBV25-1,TGTGCCAGCACGCGGACAGGGGGCCGGACTGAAGCTTTCTTT,CASTRTGGRTEAFF
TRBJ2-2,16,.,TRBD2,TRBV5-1,TGCGCCAGCAGCTCGGGACTAGCGGGAGCAAACGGGGAGCTGTTTTTT,CASSSGLAGANGELFF
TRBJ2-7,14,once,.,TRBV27,TGTGCCAGCAGTTTTCGTGAGGACTCCTACGAGCAGTACTTC,CASSFREDSYEQYF
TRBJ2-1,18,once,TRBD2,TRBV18,TGTGCCAGCTCACCAGGACTAGCGGGAGGGCCGGTGGGCAATGAGCAGTTCTTC,CASSPGLAGGPVGNEQFF
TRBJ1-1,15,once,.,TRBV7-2,TGTGCCAGCAGCCCTCGGGAGGGCAGGAACACTGAAGCTTTCTTT,CASSPREGRNTEAFF
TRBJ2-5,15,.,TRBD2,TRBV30,TGTGCCTGGGGGGCCGGAGCGGGAGGGCGAGAGACCCAGTACTTC,CAWGAGAGGRETQYF
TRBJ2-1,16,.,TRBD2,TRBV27,TGTGCCAGCAGTACAAGACTAGCGGGAGTACAAAATGAGCAGTTCTTC,CASSTRLAGVQNEQFF
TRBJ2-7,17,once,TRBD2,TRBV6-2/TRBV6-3,TGTGCCAGCAGTAAGAGACTAGCGGGAGATAAGGGCTACGAGCAGTACTTC,CASSKRLAGDKGYEQYF
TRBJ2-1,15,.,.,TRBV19,TGTGCCAGTAGGCTGCAGGGGATACTAAACAATGAGCAGTTCTTC,CASRLQGILNNEQFF
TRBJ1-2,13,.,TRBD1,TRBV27,TGTGCCAGCAGTCTTGACAGGGACTATGGCTACACCTTC,CASSLDRDYGYTF
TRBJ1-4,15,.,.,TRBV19,TGTGCCAGTAGTATAGACTCGGGGATTGGCGAAAAACTGTTTTTT,CASSIDSGIGEKLFF
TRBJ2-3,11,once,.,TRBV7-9,TGTGCCAGCACCCGGACTGAGACGCAGTATTTT,CASTRTETQYF
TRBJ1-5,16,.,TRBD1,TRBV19,TGTGCCAGTAGTATGGCTTCAAGACAGGGCACTCAGCCCCAGCATTTT,CASSMASRQGTQPQHF
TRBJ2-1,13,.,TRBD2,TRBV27,TGTGCCAGCAGTTCCCCTCTAGCGGTTGAGCAGTTCTTC,CASSSPLAVEQFF
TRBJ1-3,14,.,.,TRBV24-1,TGTGCCACCAGTGATTCGTTAGCTGGAAACACCATATATTTT,CATSDSLAGNTIYF
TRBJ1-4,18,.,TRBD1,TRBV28,TGTGCCAGCAGTTTATCCTCCCTTAGGGACAGGCCTGATGAAAAACTGTTTTTT,CASSLSSLRDRPDEKLFF
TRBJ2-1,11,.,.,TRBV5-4,TGTGCCAGCAGCACGACCGGGGAGCAGTTCTTC,CASSTTGEQFF
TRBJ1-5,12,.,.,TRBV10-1,TGCGCCAGCAGTGACTCCAATCAGCCCCAGCATTTT,CASSDSNQPQHF
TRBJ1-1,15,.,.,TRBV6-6,TGTGCCAGCGCCCCGCCGGAGGGGAGGACCACTGAAGCTTTCTTT,CASAPPEGRTTEAFF
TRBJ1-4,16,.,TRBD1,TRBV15,TGTGCCACCAGCAATGGACAGGGATGGACTAATGAAAAACTGTTTTTT,CATSNGQGWTNEKLFF
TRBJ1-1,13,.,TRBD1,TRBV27,TGTGCCAGCAGTTTGTACAGGGGTACTGAAGCTTTCTTT,CASSLYRGTEAFF